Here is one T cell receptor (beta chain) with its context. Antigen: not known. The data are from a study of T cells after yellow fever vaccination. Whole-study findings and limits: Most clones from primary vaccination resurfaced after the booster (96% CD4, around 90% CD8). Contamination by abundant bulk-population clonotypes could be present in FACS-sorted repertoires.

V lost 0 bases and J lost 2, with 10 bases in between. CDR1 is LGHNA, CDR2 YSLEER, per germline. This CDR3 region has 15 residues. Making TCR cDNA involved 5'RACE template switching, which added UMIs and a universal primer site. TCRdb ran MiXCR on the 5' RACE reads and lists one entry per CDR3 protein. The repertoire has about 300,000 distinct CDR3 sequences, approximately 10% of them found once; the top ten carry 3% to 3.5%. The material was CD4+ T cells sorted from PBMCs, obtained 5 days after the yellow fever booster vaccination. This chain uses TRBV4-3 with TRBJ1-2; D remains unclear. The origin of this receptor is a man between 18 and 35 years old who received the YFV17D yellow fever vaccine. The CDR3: CASSQDGIYNYGYTF. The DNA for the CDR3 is TGCGCCAGCAGCCAAGATGGGATTTACAACTATGGCTACACCTTC.